The 16 T cell receptor beta chains below were found in one sample sequenced in a study of human T cells and chemical hapten exposure. The time point: patch test 1, 2 weeks after DPC sensitization. Treatment indicated: therapeutic diphenylcyclopropenone sensitization with weekly scalp DPC. MiXCR, applied by TCRdb to the RACE reads, yields one record per CDR3 protein. The sample carries 95,000 to 150,000 distinct CDR3 sequences, approximately 13% recorded once. Sequenced here: whole blood, sampled in connection with sensitization to the hapten diphenylcyclopropenone (DPC). These receptors all stem from a man aged 18 to 30 with alopecia areata. Some clones in this sample may be carry-over from other donors' samples.

This clonotype was seen only a few times. This chain connects TRBV28 to TRBJ2-5, with 7 bases lining up with TRBD1. Germline V lookup: CDR1 MDHEN, CDR2 SYDVKM. CDR3 length equals 15 residues. J lost 1 base, V lost 6 bases, and 8 bases had no gene match. The CDR3 DNA reads TGTGCCAGCAGAGCACCAGGGGGTACCCAAGAGACCCAGTACTTC. Protein: CASRAPGGTQETQYF.

V is TRBV13 and J is TRBJ1-3; D not certain. Trimming took off 5 bases at V and 9 bases at J, with 8 bases between the two ends. Germline V gene sequence: CDR1 PRHDT, CDR2 FYEKMQ (reference sequence). This CDR3 comprises 11 residues. The CDR3 DNA sequence: TGTGCCAGCAGCGAGGGAGCCACCATATATTTT. Residues: CASSEGATIYF.

This clonotype was seen ten or more times. The V call is TRBV27, the J call TRBJ2-1; TRBD1 might be the D (6 bases). Looked up from germline, CDR1 is MNHEY and CDR2 is SMNVEV (reference sequence). V was pared by 8 bases and J by 2 bases, with 19 bases between. The CDR3 totals 16 residues. CDR3 region: CASRPVRQVTYNEQFF. CDR3 nucleotide sequence: TGTGCCAGCCGTCCTGTTAGACAGGTTACCTACAATGAGCAGTTCTTC.

Only a few counts were recorded for this clonotype. V is TRBV5-1 and J is TRBJ2-7; D is uncertain. Germline V gives CDR1 SGHRS, CDR2 YFSETQ. The V gene lost 5 bases and the J gene lost 2 bases, with 8 bases spanning the gap. The CDR3 spans 12 residues. Here the CDR3 DNA reads TGCGCCAGCAGATCCGGCACCTACGAGCAGTACGTC. Protein: CASRSGTYEQYV.

This chain joins TRBV20-1 and TRBJ2-5; 10 positions match TRBD1. From germline, CDR1 is DFQATT and CDR2 SNEGSKA (reference sequence). V shed 3 bases, J shed 4 bases, and the junction held 11 bases outside the gene matches. This CDR3 has 16 residues. In DNA form, the CDR3 reads TGCAGTGCTAGTCCCGGGACAGGGGTTTTAGGAGAGACCCAGTACTTC. Its translation is CSASPGTGVLGETQYF.

This clonotype occurred many times. The V and J genes are TRBV14 and TRBJ1-1; TRBD1 aligns across 8 bases. The CDR3 consists of 19 residues. Germline V gene lookup returns CDR1 SGHDN and CDR2 FVKESK. J gave up 1 base and V 0 bases, and 13 bases lay outside the gene matches. CDR3 DNA sequence: TGTGCCAGCAGCCAAGACAGGGGGCCATTGATCACGGGGAACACTGAAGCTTTCTTT. Translation gives CASSQDRGPLITGNTEAFF.

The gene calls are TRBV9 and TRBJ1-2, with 7 bases aligning to TRBD1. This CDR3 has 14 amino acids. Trimming at V came to 3 bases and at J to 4 bases, leaving 6 bases not matched to a gene. Per germline, CDR1 SGDLS and CDR2 YYNGEE. The CDR3 region has the DNA TGTGCCAGCAGCGAGGACAGGCGGCGCTATGGCTACACCTTC. Protein sequence: CASSEDRRRYGYTF.

This clonotype has only a few counts. The V gene is TRBV20-1, the J gene TRBJ1-1; D unresolved. The V and J ends lost 4 bases and 11 bases respectively, with 11 bases between them. Looked up from germline, CDR1 is DFQATT and CDR2 is SNEGSKA (reference sequence). The CDR3 length is 10 residues. The CDR3: CSATGQLAFF. The CDR3 coding sequence is TGCAGTGCTACTGGGCAGTTGGCTTTCTTT.

This clonotype was found a few times. The chain employs TRBV7-2 and TRBJ2-7, with a weak D call TRBD1 (6 bases). V dropped 1 base and J dropped 10 bases, with 20 bases sitting between them. Germline CDR1 is SGHTA and CDR2 is FQGNSA. CDR3 size: 15 residues. The CDR3, as DNA: TGTGCCAGCAGCTTAGGCCCCCGGGACATTGGTTTTCAGTACGTC. Protein sequence: CASSLGPRDIGFQYV.

This clonotype was counted a few times. The rearrangement joins TRBV4-1 to TRBJ2-6; TRBD1 matches 12 bases. This CDR3 region has 19 residues. V shed 4 bases, J shed 1 base, and the junction held 8 bases outside the gene matches. Germline CDR1 is MGHRA and CDR2 is YSYEKL. CDR3 nucleotides: TGCGCCAGCAGCCCCTTGGGACAGGGGGCCTTGTCTGGGGCCAACGTCCTGACTTTC. This translates into CASSPLGQGALSGANVLTF.

The chain joins TRBV28 to TRBJ2-5; possible D gene TRBD1, 5 bases. V was trimmed by 6 bases and J by 2 bases, leaving 13 bases between them. This CDR3 is 14 amino acids long. Germline V gene lookup returns CDR1 MDHEN and CDR2 SYDVKM. The CDR3 spells CASRLSGFQETQYF. CDR3 in DNA: TGTGCCAGCAGACTTTCAGGGTTTCAAGAGACCCAGTACTTC.

This clonotype was seen only a few times. The chain has TRBV28 and TRBJ1-2; D gene unclear. This CDR3 spans 12 amino acids. The V and J ends lost 3 bases and 4 bases respectively, with 6 bases between them. From germline, CDR1 is MDHEN and CDR2 SYDVKM. The CDR3 DNA reads TGTGCCAGCAGTTTTGAGGGCTATGGCTACACCTTC. The encoded protein is CASSFEGYGYTF.

This chain uses TRBV25-1 with TRBJ2-6, with TRBD1 identical over 8 bases. This CDR3 comprises 18 residues. Unmatched junction bases numbered 8, after V lost 4 bases and J lost 0 bases. From germline, CDR1 is MGHDK and CDR2 SYGVNS. Written as DNA, the CDR3 is TGTGCCAGCAGTGCGACAGGGGCGAGCTTCTCTGGGGCCAACGTCCTGACTTTC. As protein: CASSATGASFSGANVLTF.

This chain links TRBV6-2 or TRBV6-3 with TRBJ2-5; possible D gene TRBD2, 5 bases. Looked up from germline, CDR1 is MNHEY and CDR2 is SVGEGT. V was shortened by 0 bases and J by 3 bases, with 14 bases between the two germline ends. CDR3 length: 16 amino acids. CDR3 DNA: TGTGCCAGCAGTTACTCACCGGCTGAGGGAAAAGAGACCCAGTACTTC. This gives the protein CASSYSPAEGKETQYF.

This clonotype was picked up a small number of times. The gene calls are TRBV6-2 or TRBV6-3 and TRBJ1-1, with 7 bases fitting TRBD1. V gave up 10 bases and J gave up 0 bases; unmatched junction bases: 2. The V gene's germline CDR1 is MNHEY and CDR2 SVGEGT. The CDR3 runs to 12 residues. CDR3 region: CATGGLNTEAFF. In nucleotides, the CDR3 is TGTGCCACAGGGGGTTTGAACACTGAAGCTTTCTTT.

This clonotype was seen a single time. A read error may explain this, as a much larger clone is one base away. This rearrangement joins TRBV6-2 or TRBV6-3 to TRBJ1-1; D unclear. The CDR3 totals 14 residues. The germline V gene has CDR1 MNHEY and CDR2 SVGEGT. Trimming pared 0 bases from V and 5 bases from J, leaving 10 bases between. In nucleotides, the CDR3 is TGTGCCAGCAGTTACTCGGCCCGGAGGACTGAAGCTTTCTTT. Translated, it gives CASSYSARRTEAFF.